This paragraph reports one T cell receptor (beta chain). Its antigen is undetermined. The data were obtained in a study of identifying expanded T cells in peripheral blood. Regarding the study as a whole: Across healthy donors, higher total template counts meant significantly greater roughly 2-week count variance.

Measured with immunoSEQ multiplex PCR; TCRdb has only the in-frame clones, and not every one. The sample records around 120,000 clones, 80% to 90% being singletons. This CDR3 spans 17 amino acids. V lost 1 base to trimming and J lost 2 bases; unmatched junction nucleotides: 12. Germline CDR1 is SGHDT and CDR2 is YYEEEE. The origin of this receptor is a person between 18 and 75 years old in good health. The chain links TRBV5-6 to TRBJ2-7; the match to TRBD1 covers 7 bases. Specimen: blood. CDR3 nucleotide sequence: TGTGCCAGCAGCTTGACCTCCGGACAGGTGGGCACCTACGAGCAGTACTTC. As protein: CASSLTSGQVGTYEQYF.